The 2 T cell receptor beta chains below come from one sample, sequenced in a study of low-dose radiotherapy and immunotherapy resistance in tumors. The sample's time point: before trial treatment. The PCR that amplified TCRs ran for roughly 20 cycles, relying on a constant-region primer and a V-primer adapter. TCRdb re-called the reads with MiXCR, one entry per CDR3 protein. In the table there are approximately 47,000 distinct CDR3 sequences, about an eighth of which are singletons. Sample: PBMCs, taken before treatment. These receptors originate from a female donor with ovarian cancer.

This clonotype was recorded at least ten times. V gene TRBV11-2 combines with J gene TRBJ1-4; no clear D. In germline, CDR1 is SGHAT, CDR2 FQNNGV. The CDR3 is 15 amino acids. The ends were cut back, 1 base at V and 5 bases at J, with 11 bases in the middle. This CDR3 reads CASSLGELRNEKLFF. The CDR3 DNA reads TGTGCCAGCAGCTTAGGCGAGTTGAGAAATGAAAAACTGTTTTTT.

This clonotype occurred many times. The V and J genes are TRBV12-3 or TRBV12-4 and TRBJ1-2; 12 bases agree with TRBD1. The CDR3 runs 17 residues. Trimming at V came to 4 bases and at J to 3 bases, leaving 9 bases not matched to a gene. The CDR3 sequence: CASSSSEGTGGYYGYTF. The DNA for the CDR3 is TGTGCCAGCAGTTCCAGCGAAGGGACAGGGGGCTACTATGGCTACACCTTC.